The table lists the clone carrying this TCR beta chain with many counts. Its matching antigen is unknown. The data were taken from a study of CD8 T cells in ankylosing spondylitis. Quantitative barcoded 5'-RACE was used to prepare TCR beta libraries. TCRdb redid the calling of the 5' RACE reads with MiXCR, one entry per CDR3 protein. This sample has more than 650,000 distinct CDR3 sequences, with about 10% found just once. Study conclusions and caveats: Disease-linked clones bore a CD8+ phenotype, appearing relatively rarely in peripheral blood. Fewer than 10 highly homologous variants made up a TCR beta motif that seemed to typify ankylosing spondylitis blood. Significant enrichment of disease-linked clones was reported in matched ankylosing spondylitis synovial fluid. Previous work reported some of these motif variants in the synovial fluid and blood of reactive arthritis.

V was pared by 3 bases and J by 5 bases, with 4 bases of the junction left unmatched. The CDR3 consists of 14 residues. Germline CDR1 is SGHTA and CDR2 is FQGNSA. The chain carries TRBV7-2 and TRBJ2-7; TRBD2 matches 10 bases. Material: blood, either unsorted or a sorted T cell fraction (not recorded which). The receptor was isolated from a male donor with ankylosing spondylitis. CDR3 loop: CASSFLSGGDEQYF. CDR3 nucleotide sequence: TGTGCCAGCAGCTTCTTAAGCGGGGGGGACGAGCAGTACTTC. Drawing the rest from reference TRBV7-2 and TRBJ2-7, the complete variable domain is GAGVSQSPSNKVTEKGKDVELRCDPISGHTALYWYRQSLGQGLEFLIYFQGNSAPDKSGLPSDRFSAERTGGSVSTLTIQRTQQEDSAVYLCASSFLSGGDEQYFGPGTRLTVT.